These 8 T cell receptor beta chains were sequenced from one sample in a study of T-cell reconstitution after alpha-beta-depleted transplantation in children. Unique molecular identifiers were built into the TCRbeta library. TCRdb passed the PCR reads through MiXCR, listing each CDR3 protein once. The sample contains over 200,000 distinct CDR3 sequences, roughly 8.1% of which appear only once. The sample was PBMCs, mostly from graft donor cells, taken 360 days after TCRalphabeta/CD19-depleted stem cell transplant. Receptor source: a male patient aged 2-15 years who had a stem cell transplant for acute myeloid leukemia, so the T cells may come from the graft donor.

This clonotype was observed a handful of times. The chain combines TRBV5-1 with TRBJ1-5, with unresolved D. In germline, CDR1 is SGHRS, CDR2 YFSETQ. The CDR3 runs to 14 residues. V was shortened by 0 bases and J by 3 bases, with 7 bases between the two germline ends. CDR3 sequence: CASSLGTSNQPQHF. The CDR3, as DNA: TGCGCCAGCAGCTTGGGAACTTCCAATCAGCCCCAGCATTTT.

Concerning this clonotype itself: A read error may account for a junction end that differs from germline. The V gene is TRBV7-2, the J gene TRBJ2-1; no clear D gene. CDR3 length equals 12 residues. Germline V gene lookup returns CDR1 SGHTA and CDR2 FQGNSA. DNA of the CDR3: TGTGGCAGCAGCTTAGGACCGACTGAGCAGTTCTTC. Residues: CGSSLGPTEQFF.

This clonotype has just a few counts. The chain carries TRBV12-3 or TRBV12-4 and TRBJ2-1; the D call may be TRBD1 or TRBD2 (5 bases each). The CDR3 contains 17 residues. V lost 1 base to trimming and J lost 8 bases, with 21 bases between them. Here the CDR3 reads CASSLGIRVKSSDEQFF. For the CDR3, the DNA is TGTGCCAGCAGTTTAGGAATCAGGGTTAAGAGTAGCGATGAGCAGTTCTTC.

A remark on this clonotype: One base away lies a much larger clone, so this may be a sequencing read error. The conserved phenylalanine or tryptophan is not found at the CDR3 terminus, so this likely reflects a read error. The chain has TRBV11-1 and TRBJ1-2; D call uncertain. This CDR3 comprises 17 residues. CDR1 is SGHAT, CDR2 FQDESV, per germline (reference sequence). Trimming removed 3 bases from V and 2 bases from J, with 19 bases in between. For the CDR3, the DNA is TGTGCCAGCAGCTTCGTTGCGGACGGCAGGCAGAACTATGGCTACACCCTC. The encoded protein is CASSFVADGRQNYGYTL.

This clonotype showed up many times. The rearrangement joins TRBV9 to TRBJ2-1; 12 bases agree with TRBD2. This CDR3 contains 16 residues. The junction had 3 bases not matched to a gene; V was cut back by 3 bases and J by 2 bases. Germline assignment: CDR1 SGDLS and CDR2 YYNGEE. The CDR3 nucleotides read TGTGCCAGCAGCGACCTAGCGGGGGGGACCTACAATGAGCAGTTCTTC. Translating gives CASSDLAGGTYNEQFF.

This clonotype came up a few times. The CDR3 spells CASSLHSKTPKGELFF. Here the CDR3 DNA reads TGTGCCAGCAGTCTGCACAGTAAGACTCCCAAAGGGGAGCTGTTTTTT. The V gene is TRBV12-3 or TRBV12-4, the J gene TRBJ2-2; D not resolved. The CDR3 has 16 residues. Trimming took off 5 bases at V and 8 bases at J, with 21 bases between the two ends.

This clonotype occurred a few times. The J gene is TRBJ1-2, the V gene TRBV5-1; D is ambiguous. Germline V CDR1 and CDR2: SGHRS, YFSETQ. V was clipped by 3 bases and J by 2 bases, with 5 bases between them. The CDR3 sequence is 12 residues long. The CDR3 reads CASSYQNYGYTF. In DNA form, the CDR3 reads TGCGCCAGCAGCTACCAAAACTATGGCTACACCTTC.

This clonotype was counted at least ten times. The CDR3 spells CASSLQGNQPQHF. The CDR3, as DNA: TGCGCCAGCAGCTTACAGGGAAATCAGCCCCAGCATTTT. The V and J genes are TRBV5-1 and TRBJ1-5; tentative D call: TRBD1 (6 bases). The V and J ends lost 2 bases and 4 bases respectively, with 7 bases between them. The germline gives CDR1 SGHRS, CDR2 YFSETQ. There are 13 residues in the CDR3.